The 9 T cell receptor beta chains below come from one sample, sequenced in a study of cytomegalovirus exposure and HLA in healthy donors. PCR amplification relied on 60 Vbeta primers (plus 13 Jbeta primers). The data were produced by immunoSEQ multiplex PCR, yet TCRdb's version contains in-frame clones alone and is incomplete. The sample has around 150,000 clones, 60% to 80% seen once. The specimen sequenced was PBMCs. Receptors originate from a man younger than 30 in good health and CMV-seropositive.

The chain uses TRBV6-5 and TRBJ1-3, with 9 bases matching TRBD1. This CDR3 contains 14 residues. Germline CDR1 reads MNHEY; CDR2 reads SVGAGI. The V gene end was trimmed by 6 bases and the J gene end by 6 bases; junction bases not matched to a gene: 6. CDR3 sequence reads: CASRSGQGINTIYF. For the CDR3, the DNA is TGTGCCAGCAGGTCCGGACAGGGGATAAACACCATATATTTT.

The CDR3 reads CASSQDRARSSYNEQFF. The CDR3 nucleotides read TGTGCCAGCAGCCAAGATCGAGCCCGGTCGTCCTACAATGAGCAGTTCTTC. V and J are TRBV4-2 and TRBJ2-1; D is ambiguous. This CDR3 is built from 17 residues. Germline V gene sequence: CDR1 LGHNA, CDR2 YNFKEQ. V lost 0 bases and J lost 1, with 13 bases in between.

There are a few counts of this clone. V is TRBV6-5 and J is TRBJ1-1; TRBD1 matches 7 bases. This CDR3 spans 14 amino acids. After removal of 6 bases from V and 1 base from J, the junction contained 5 bases not matched to a gene. Germline V gives CDR1 MNHEY, CDR2 SVGAGI. As DNA, the CDR3 is TGTGCCAGCAGGGACAGGCGGACGAACACTGAAGCTTTCTTT. Residues: CASRDRRTNTEAFF.

The gene calls are TRBV28 and TRBJ1-1, with 9 positions matching TRBD1. CDR1 and CDR2 (germline): MDHEN, SYDVKM. CDR3 length: 15 residues. Trimming at V came to 6 bases and at J to 4 bases, leaving 9 bases not matched to a gene. The CDR3 here is CASRGQGFFGTEAFF. In nucleotides, the CDR3 is TGTGCCAGCAGGGGACAGGGATTTTTTGGCACTGAAGCTTTCTTT.

This rearrangement joins TRBV18 to TRBJ1-2; 9 bases are a match to TRBD1. Germline CDR1 KGHSH, CDR2 LQKENI. The CDR3 extends over 14 amino acids. After removal of 3 bases from V and 6 bases from J, the junction contained 5 bases not matched to a gene. The CDR3 here is CASSPGTGMNGYTF. CDR3 in DNA: TGTGCCAGCTCACCCGGGACAGGGATGAATGGCTACACCTTC.

Comments on this clone: One end of the junction is discordant with germline, which a read error may explain. The V and J genes are TRBV10-1 and TRBJ1-2; D not resolved. The CDR3 runs 15 residues. Germline V gene data show CDR1 as WNHNN and CDR2 as SYGVQD (reference sequence). Here the CDR3 reads CASSGIGTGDYGYPF. The CDR3 region has the DNA TGCGCCAGCAGTGGGATCGGCACGGGTGATTATGGCTACCCCTTC.

Notes on this clone: Sequence at one end of the junction differs from germline and may be a read error. The V gene is TRBV5-1, the J gene TRBJ2-3; TRBD2 matches 7 bases. Germline lookup yields CDR1 SGHRS and CDR2 YFSETQ. This CDR3 has 15 amino acids. CDR3 in DNA: TGCTCCAGCAGCTTGGGCGGGAGTGGCACAGATACGCAGTATTTT. Its translation is CSSSLGGSGTDTQYF.

The V call is TRBV11-2, the J call TRBJ2-3; TRBD2 matches 10 bases. V was clipped by 4 bases and J by 2 bases; unmatched bases: 15. The CDR3 is made up of 19 amino acids. Germline V gene lookup returns CDR1 SGHAT and CDR2 FQNNGV. This CDR3 is CASSSAGTSEWWYTDTQYF. As DNA, the CDR3 is TGTGCCAGCAGCTCGGCCGGGACTAGCGAATGGTGGTACACAGATACGCAGTATTTT.

The chain is built from TRBV29-1 and TRBJ2-7; 10 bases are a match to TRBD1. CDR3 length equals 13 residues. With V trimmed by 8 bases and J by 2 bases, 6 bases remained unmatched. The V gene's germline CDR1 is SQVTM and CDR2 ANQGSEA. The CDR3, as DNA: TGCAGCACAACCGGGACAGGGGCCTACGAGCAGTACTTC. Translated, it gives CSTTGTGAYEQYF.